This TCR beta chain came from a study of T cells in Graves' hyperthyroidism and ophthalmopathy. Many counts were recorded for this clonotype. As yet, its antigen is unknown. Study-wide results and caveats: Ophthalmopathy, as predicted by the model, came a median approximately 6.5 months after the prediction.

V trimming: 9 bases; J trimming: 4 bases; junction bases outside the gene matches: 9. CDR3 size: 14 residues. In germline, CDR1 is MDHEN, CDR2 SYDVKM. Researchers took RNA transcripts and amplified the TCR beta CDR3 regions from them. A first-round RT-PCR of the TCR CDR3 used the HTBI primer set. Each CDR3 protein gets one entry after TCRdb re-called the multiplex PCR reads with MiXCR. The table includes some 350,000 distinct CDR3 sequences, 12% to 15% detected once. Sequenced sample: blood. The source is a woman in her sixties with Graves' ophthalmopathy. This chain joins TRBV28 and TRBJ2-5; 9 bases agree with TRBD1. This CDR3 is CASRTYRGRETQYF. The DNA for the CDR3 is TGTGCCAGTCGCACCTACAGGGGGCGAGAGACCCAGTACTTC.